This entry lists 2 T cell receptor beta chains sequenced from one sample in a study of molecular identifiers for immune sequencing clone quantification. One entry per CDR3 protein, called by TCRdb with MiXCR from the PCR reads. Found here are under 650,000 distinct CDR3 sequences, just under 20% of them singletons; the top ten hold 0.7% to 1%. The sequenced material came from naive CD8+ T cells from blood, with Jurkat cell RNA spiked in. Documented subset: FACS-sorted CD8+CD4-CCR7+CD45RA+ naive T cells. The receptors were gathered from a human donor in good health. Some libraries in this study had Jurkat cell RNA spiked in.

This clonotype appeared a single time. The rearrangement uses TRBV4-3 and TRBJ2-3, with 9 positions matching TRBD2. This CDR3 spans 17 amino acids. CDR1 LGHNA and CDR2 YSLEER come from the germline V gene. V trimming: 0 bases; J trimming: 2 bases; junction bases outside the gene matches: 6. The CDR3 DNA is TGCGCCAGCAGCCAAGATCTGTCTAGCGGGAACACAGATACGCAGTATTTT. It codes for CASSQDLSSGNTDTQYF.

This clonotype has a count of ten or more. The chain joins TRBV29-1 to TRBJ2-3, with D hard to call. V was cut by 6 bases and J by 1 base, with 11 bases left in between. The CDR3 loop spans 13 amino acids. CDR1 is SQVTM and CDR2 is ANQGSEA in the germline V gene. The CDR3 nucleotides are TGCAGCGTCAGATTTCAAGGCACAGATACGCAGTATTTT. It specifies CSVRFQGTDTQYF.